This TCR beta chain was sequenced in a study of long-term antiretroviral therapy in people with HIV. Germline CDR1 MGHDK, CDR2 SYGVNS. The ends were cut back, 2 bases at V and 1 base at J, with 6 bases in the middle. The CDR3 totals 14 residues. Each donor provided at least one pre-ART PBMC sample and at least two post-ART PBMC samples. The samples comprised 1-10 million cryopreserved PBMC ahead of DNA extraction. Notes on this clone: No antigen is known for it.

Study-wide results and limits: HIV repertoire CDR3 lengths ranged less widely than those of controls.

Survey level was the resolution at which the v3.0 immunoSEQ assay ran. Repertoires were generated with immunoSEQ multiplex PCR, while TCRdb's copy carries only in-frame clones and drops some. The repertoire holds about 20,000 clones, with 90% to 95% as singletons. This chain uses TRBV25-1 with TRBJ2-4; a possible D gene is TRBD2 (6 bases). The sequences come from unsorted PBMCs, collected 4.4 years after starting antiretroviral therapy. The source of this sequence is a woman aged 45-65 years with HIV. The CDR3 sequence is CASSEAGAKNIQYF. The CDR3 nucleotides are TGTGCCAGCAGTGAAGCGGGGGCCAAAAACATTCAGTACTTC. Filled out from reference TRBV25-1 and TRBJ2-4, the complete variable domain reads EADIYQTPRYLVIGTGKKITLECSQTMGHDKMYWYQQDPGMELHLIHYSYGVNSTEKGDLSSESTVSRIRTEHFPLTLESARPSHTSQYLCASSEAGAKNIQYFGAGTRLSVL.